This T cell receptor beta chain derives from a study of blood T cell repertoires in COVID-19. The wider study: Samples taken during acute and convalescent COVID-19 were collected in the United States, Italy and Spain.

Concerning this clone itself: At one end, the junction sequence differs from germline, possibly due to a read error.

The cohort comprised adults aged roughly 18 to 95 years residing in about two dozen US areas. This table comes from immunoSEQ multiplex PCR, and its TCRdb copy is limited to in-frame clones, with some not included. This table has fewer than 400,000 clones, about nine tenths appearing once. This CDR3 has 14 residues. Germline-derived CDR1 and CDR2 are WSHSY and SAAADI. Sequencing was carried out using PBMCs or T cells enriched from blood (not recorded which). The receptor comes from a man between 25 and 39 years old who had recovered from COVID-19. This sequence joins TRBV10-2 and TRBJ1-1, with D uncertain. CDR3: CASSYGGLKTEAFF. CDR3 DNA sequence: TGCGCCAGCAGCTATGGCGGATTGAAGACTGAAGCTTTCTTT.